One sample yielded the 11 T cell receptor beta chains listed below, sequenced in a study of blood T cell repertoires in COVID-19. TCRdb's table, derived via immunoSEQ multiplex PCR, lists solely in-frame clones and lacks some. The top ten hold around 2.6% of the sample, which has under 250,000 clones, around 90% seen once. The specimen was PBMCs or T cells enriched from blood (not recorded which). All receptors derive from a woman aged 25 to 39 with acute COVID-19.

This rearrangement joins TRBV5-5 to TRBJ2-7; tentative D call: TRBD2 (5 bases). The CDR3 consists of 14 residues. Germline CDR1 and CDR2: SGHKS and YYEKEE (reference sequence). V lost 0 bases, J lost 5 bases, and 12 bases lay in between. The CDR3 spells CASSLASSGNEQYF. CDR3 sequence (DNA): TGTGCCAGCAGCTTGGCCTCGTCGGGGAACGAGCAGTACTTC. The entire variable domain, with the rest obtained from reference TRBV5-5 and TRBJ2-7, is as follows: DAGVTQSPTHLIKTRGQQVTLRCSPISGHKSVSWYQQVLGQGPQFIFQYYEKEERGRGNFPDRFSARQFPNYSSELNVNALLLGDSALYLCASSLASSGNEQYFGPGTRLTVT.

The chain recombines TRBV7-8 with TRBJ1-6; D is unresolved. The CDR3 runs to 17 residues. The V end lost 2 bases, the J end lost 7 bases, and 18 bases lay between the germline ends. Germline CDR1 is SGHVS and CDR2 is FQNEAQ. CDR3 sequence (DNA): TGTGCCAGCAGCTTAACCGGCTCCCGCAGCGAGAATTCACCCCTCCACTTT. Translation: CASSLTGSRSENSPLHF.

The table lists this clone with a few counts. The V gene is TRBV6-1, the J gene TRBJ1-6; perhaps TRBD1 as D (6 bases). Deletions cut 4 bases from V and 3 bases from J, with 13 bases between. The germline CDR1 and CDR2 sequences are MNHNS and SASEGT. The CDR3 contains 16 residues. In DNA form, the CDR3 reads TGTGCCAGCAGTGCCCTCACAGGGAACTATAATTCACCCCTCCACTTT. Translating it yields CASSALTGNYNSPLHF.

This clone was seen once. The chain is built from TRBV10-3 and TRBJ1-1, with 7 bases identical to TRBD1. The ends lost 2 bases at V and 6 bases at J; junction bases unmatched: 3. The CDR3 contains 13 residues. Germline-derived CDR1 and CDR2 are ENHRY and SYGVKD. CDR3 bases: TGTGCCATCAGTGAGAGAGGGGGCTCTGAAGCTTTCTTT. This gives the protein CAISERGGSEAFF.

The chain has TRBV5-1 and TRBJ1-2, with a weak D call TRBD1 (5 bases). The CDR3 contains 15 residues. Germline assignment: CDR1 SGHRS and CDR2 YFSETQ. V shed 1 base and J shed 2 bases, with 12 bases lying between them. The CDR3: CASSLSGHLNYGYTF. The CDR3 DNA reads as TGCGCCAGCAGCTTGTCAGGGCATCTGAACTATGGCTACACCTTC.

The chain has TRBV4-3 and TRBJ2-1; the match to TRBD1 covers 9 bases. Germline V CDR1 and CDR2: LGHNA, YSLEER. The CDR3 has 18 amino acids. V lost 1 base, J lost 7 bases, and 14 bases stayed unmatched. The CDR3 region is CASSQVLGTGLTVNEQFF. CDR3 DNA: TGCGCCAGCAGCCAAGTTCTGGGGACAGGGCTAACGGTGAATGAGCAGTTCTTC.

The chain employs TRBV5-8 and TRBJ2-1; 10 nucleotides line up with TRBD1. V trimming: 4 bases; J trimming: 3 bases; junction bases outside the gene matches: 4. The CDR3 has 15 residues. Germline CDR1 SGHTS, CDR2 YDEGEE. Written as DNA, the CDR3 is TGTGCCAGCAGCGGGGGACAGGGGTACTACAATGAGCAGTTCTTC. This codes for CASSGGQGYYNEQFF. Together with reference TRBV5-8 and TRBJ2-1, the CDR3 gives the full variable domain: EAGVTQSPTHLIKTRGQQATLRCSPISGHTSVYWYQQALGLGLQFLLWYDEGEERNRGNFPPRFSGRQFPNYSSELNVNALELEDSALYLCASSGGQGYYNEQFFGPGTRLTVL.

The gene calls are TRBV7-9 and TRBJ1-5; the match to TRBD1 covers 7 bases. Germline values: CDR1 SEHNR, CDR2 FQNEAQ (reference sequence). The CDR3 covers 15 residues. J lost 8 bases, V lost 5 bases, and 12 bases had no gene match. CDR3 nucleotides: TGTGCCAGCAGCCCCGGGACAGTGAGCGCGGAGCCCCAGCATTTT. Its translation is CASSPGTVSAEPQHF.

The J gene is TRBJ1-4, the V gene TRBV14; 7 bases align to TRBD1. CDR1 and CDR2 (germline): SGHDN, FVKESK. Unmatched junction bases numbered 6, after V lost 4 bases and J lost 4 bases. The CDR3 totals 15 residues. As DNA, the CDR3 is TGTGCCAGCAGCCCACACCAGGGGGATAATGAAAAACTGTTTTTT. This codes for CASSPHQGDNEKLFF.

This clone was picked up one time. The chain employs TRBV15 and TRBJ1-5; 10 nucleotides line up with TRBD1. The CDR3 spans 15 residues. Germline trimming cut 4 bases from V and 3 bases from J; bases unmatched to any gene: 3. CDR1 is LNHNV, CDR2 YYDKDF, per germline (reference sequence). CDR3 sequence (DNA): TGTGCCACCAGCATAGACAGGGGGCACAATCAGCCCCAGCATTTT. Protein product: CATSIDRGHNQPQHF.

CDR3 nucleotide sequence: TGTGCCAGCAGCTTGAGGGCGGGGTTGGTTGGTGGCTACACCTTC. It codes for CASSLRAGLVGGYTF. The rearrangement uses TRBV5-6 and TRBJ1-2; D gene unclear. This CDR3 has 15 amino acids. Germline V gene sequence: CDR1 SGHDT, CDR2 YYEEEE. Trimming pared 1 base from V and 7 bases from J, leaving 17 bases between.